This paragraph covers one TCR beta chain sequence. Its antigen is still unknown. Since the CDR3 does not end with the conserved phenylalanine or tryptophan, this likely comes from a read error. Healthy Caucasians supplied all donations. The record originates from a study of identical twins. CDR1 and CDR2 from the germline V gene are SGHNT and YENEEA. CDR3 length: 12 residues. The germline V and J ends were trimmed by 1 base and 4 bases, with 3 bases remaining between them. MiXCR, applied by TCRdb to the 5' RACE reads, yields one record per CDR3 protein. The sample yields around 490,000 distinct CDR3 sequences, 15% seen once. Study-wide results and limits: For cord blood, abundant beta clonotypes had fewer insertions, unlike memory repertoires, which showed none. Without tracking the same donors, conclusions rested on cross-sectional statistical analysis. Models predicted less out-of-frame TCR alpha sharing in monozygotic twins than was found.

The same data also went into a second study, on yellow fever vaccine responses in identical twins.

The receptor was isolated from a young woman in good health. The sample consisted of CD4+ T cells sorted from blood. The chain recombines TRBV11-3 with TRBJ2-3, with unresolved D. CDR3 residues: CASSLVADTQYL. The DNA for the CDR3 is TGTGCCAGCAGCTTAGTGGCAGATACGCAGTATCTT.